These 2 T cell receptor beta chains were all obtained from the same sample, sequenced in a study of T cells in Graves' hyperthyroidism and ophthalmopathy. The source material, RNA transcripts, was used to amplify TCR beta CDR3 regions. HTBI primers were employed in a first-round RT-PCR of the TCR CDR3. TCRdb reprocessed the multiplex PCR reads with MiXCR, giving one entry per CDR3 protein. In the table there are 500,000 to 750,000 distinct CDR3 sequences, roughly 14% of which are singletons. Sequences were obtained from blood. The receptors were sampled from a woman in her twenties or thirties with Graves' hyperthyroidism.

This clonotype occurred many times. This rearrangement joins TRBV3-1 to TRBJ2-3; D perhaps matches TRBD2 (5 bases). Trimming stripped 1 base from V and 7 bases from J, with 12 bases between. Germline assignment: CDR1 LGHDT and CDR2 YNNKEL (reference sequence). CDR3 length equals 14 residues. The CDR3 bases are TGTGCCAGCAGCCAAGCCGCGACTACACATACGCAGTATTTT. Its protein is CASSQAATTHTQYF.

This clonotype was observed many times. The rearrangement uses TRBV12-5 and TRBJ2-1, with TRBD1 matching over 9 bases. The CDR3 runs to 17 residues. V lost 5 bases, J lost 4 bases, and 12 bases stayed unmatched. Germline V lookup: CDR1 LGHNT, CDR2 FRNRAP. The CDR3 region is CASGGDPGTGWYNEQFF. The CDR3 DNA follows: TGTGCTAGTGGTGGAGACCCCGGGACAGGGTGGTACAATGAGCAGTTCTTC.